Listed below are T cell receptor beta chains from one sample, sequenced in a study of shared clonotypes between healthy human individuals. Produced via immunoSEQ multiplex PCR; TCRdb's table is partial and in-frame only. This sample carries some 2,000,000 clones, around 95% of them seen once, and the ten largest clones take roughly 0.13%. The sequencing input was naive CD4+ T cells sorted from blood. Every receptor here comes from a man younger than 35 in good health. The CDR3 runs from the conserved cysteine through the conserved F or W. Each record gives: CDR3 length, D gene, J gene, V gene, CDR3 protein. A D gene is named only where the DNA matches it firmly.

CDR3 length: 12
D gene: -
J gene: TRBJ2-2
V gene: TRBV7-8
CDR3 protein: CASSLRPGELFF

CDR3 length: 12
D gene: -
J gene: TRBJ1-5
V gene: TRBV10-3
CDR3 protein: CAISNSNQPQHF

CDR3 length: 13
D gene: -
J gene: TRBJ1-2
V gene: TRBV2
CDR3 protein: CASSDTGAKGYTF

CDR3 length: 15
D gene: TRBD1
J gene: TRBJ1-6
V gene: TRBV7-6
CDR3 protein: CASSAGTGDNSPLHF

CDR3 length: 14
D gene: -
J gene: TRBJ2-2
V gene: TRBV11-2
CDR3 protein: CASSLDWLAGELFF

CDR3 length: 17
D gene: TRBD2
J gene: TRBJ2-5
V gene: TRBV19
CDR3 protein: CASSPQILAGAPETQYF

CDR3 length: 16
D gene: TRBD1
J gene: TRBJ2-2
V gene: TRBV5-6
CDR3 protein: CASSFPGQPNTGELFF

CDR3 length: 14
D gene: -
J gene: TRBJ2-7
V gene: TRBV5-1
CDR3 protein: CASSFTSTGAEQYF

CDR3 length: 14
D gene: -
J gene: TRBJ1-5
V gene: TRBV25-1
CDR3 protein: CASSDLGGDQPQHF

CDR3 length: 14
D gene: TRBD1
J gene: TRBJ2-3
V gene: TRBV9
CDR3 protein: CASSVDRATDTQYF

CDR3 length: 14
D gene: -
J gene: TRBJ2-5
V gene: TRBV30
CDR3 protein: CAWSVVGGLETQYF

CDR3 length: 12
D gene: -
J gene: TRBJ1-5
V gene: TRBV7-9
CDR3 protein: CASSGSEQPQHF

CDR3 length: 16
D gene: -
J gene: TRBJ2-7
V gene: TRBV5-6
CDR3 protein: CASSLDGSVRGSEQYF

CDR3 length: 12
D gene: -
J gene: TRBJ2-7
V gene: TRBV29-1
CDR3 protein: CSVVGVSYEQYF

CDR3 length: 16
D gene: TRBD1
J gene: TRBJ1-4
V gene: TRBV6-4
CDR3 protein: CASRRTGRVANEKLFF

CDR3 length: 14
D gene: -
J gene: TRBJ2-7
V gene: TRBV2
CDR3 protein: CASSGTRSSYEQYF

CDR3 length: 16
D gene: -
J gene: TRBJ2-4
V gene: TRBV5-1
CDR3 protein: CASSLVTGESKNIQYF

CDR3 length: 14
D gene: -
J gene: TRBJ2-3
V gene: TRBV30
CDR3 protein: CAWRKEGGTDTQYF

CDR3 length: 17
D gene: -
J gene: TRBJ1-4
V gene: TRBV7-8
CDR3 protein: CASSLRGSGRTNEKLFF

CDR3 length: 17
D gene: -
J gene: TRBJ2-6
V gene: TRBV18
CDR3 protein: CASSPFERNPGANVLTF

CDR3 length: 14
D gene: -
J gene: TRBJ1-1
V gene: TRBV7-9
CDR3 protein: CASSLGWGSTEAFF

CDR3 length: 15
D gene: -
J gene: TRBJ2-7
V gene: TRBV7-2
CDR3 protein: CASSTAGWSSYEQYF

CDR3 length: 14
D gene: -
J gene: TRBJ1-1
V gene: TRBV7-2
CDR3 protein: CASSAAGGSTEAFF

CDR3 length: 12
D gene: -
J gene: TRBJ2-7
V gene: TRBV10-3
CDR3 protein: CATASTSSEQYF

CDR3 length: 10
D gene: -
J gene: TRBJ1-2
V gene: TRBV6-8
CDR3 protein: CASEASGYTF

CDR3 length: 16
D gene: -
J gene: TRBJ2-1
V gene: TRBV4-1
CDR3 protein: CASSQDLPSIHNEQFF

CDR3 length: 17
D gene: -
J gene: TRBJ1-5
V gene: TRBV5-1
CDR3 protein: CASGQRQQNRGNQPQHF

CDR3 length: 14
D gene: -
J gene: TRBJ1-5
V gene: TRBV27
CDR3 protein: CASSLWGAGQPQHF

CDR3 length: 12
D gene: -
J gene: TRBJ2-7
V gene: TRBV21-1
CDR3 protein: CASSRPFYEQYF

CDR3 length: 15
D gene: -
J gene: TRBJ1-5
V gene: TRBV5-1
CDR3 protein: CASSLGPEGNQPQHF

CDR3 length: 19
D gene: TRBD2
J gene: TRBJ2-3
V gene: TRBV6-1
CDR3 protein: CASSEGGTSGVGNADTQYF

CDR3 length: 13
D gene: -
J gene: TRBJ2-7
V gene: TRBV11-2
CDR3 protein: CASSPSRTYEQYF

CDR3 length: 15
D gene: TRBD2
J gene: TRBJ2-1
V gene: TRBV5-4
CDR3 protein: CASSRLAETYNEQFF

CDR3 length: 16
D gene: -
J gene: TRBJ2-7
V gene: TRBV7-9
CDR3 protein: CASSLGSGINFWEQYF

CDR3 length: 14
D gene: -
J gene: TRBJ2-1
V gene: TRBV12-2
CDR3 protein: CASRLAPGLNEQFF

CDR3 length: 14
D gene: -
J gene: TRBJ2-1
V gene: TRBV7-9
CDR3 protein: CASSLSAVYNEQFF

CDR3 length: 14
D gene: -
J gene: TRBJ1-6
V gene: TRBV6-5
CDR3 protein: CASSYLAADSPLHF

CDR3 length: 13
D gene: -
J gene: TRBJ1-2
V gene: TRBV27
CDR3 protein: CASSQRENYGYTF

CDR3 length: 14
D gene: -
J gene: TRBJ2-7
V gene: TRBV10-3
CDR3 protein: CAISPPDFPYEQYF

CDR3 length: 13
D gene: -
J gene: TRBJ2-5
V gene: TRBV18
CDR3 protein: CASFRTTMETQYF

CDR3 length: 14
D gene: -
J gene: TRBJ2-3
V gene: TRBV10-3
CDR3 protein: CAISRTASTDTQYF

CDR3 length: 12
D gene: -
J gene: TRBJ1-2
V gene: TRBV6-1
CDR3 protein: CASSDQSYGYTF

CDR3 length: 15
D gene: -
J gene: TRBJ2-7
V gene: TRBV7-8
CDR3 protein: CASSLPGIQAYEQYF

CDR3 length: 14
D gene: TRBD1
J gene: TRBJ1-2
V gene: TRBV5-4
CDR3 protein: CASSYQGGGYGYTF

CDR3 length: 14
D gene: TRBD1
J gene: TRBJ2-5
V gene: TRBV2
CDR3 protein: CASRVDRSQETQYF

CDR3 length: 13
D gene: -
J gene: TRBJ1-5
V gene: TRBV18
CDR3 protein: CASSRTVDQPQHF

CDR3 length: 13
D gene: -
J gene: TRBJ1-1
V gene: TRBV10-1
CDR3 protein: CASSRQINTEAFF

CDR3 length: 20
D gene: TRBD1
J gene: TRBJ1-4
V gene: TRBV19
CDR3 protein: CASRSLPGQGQWATNEKLFF

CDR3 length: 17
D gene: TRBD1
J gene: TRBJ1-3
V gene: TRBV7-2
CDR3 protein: CASSLNNRGSSGNTIYF

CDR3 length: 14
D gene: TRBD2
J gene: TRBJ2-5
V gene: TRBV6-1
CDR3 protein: CASLRGGEGETQYF

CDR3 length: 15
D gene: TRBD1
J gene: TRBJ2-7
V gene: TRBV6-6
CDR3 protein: CATKRTEGQGGEQYF

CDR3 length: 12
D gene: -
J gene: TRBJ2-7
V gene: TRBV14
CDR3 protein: CASSQDRAKQYF

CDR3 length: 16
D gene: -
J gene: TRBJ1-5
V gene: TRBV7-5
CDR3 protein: CARSSRDSDSNQPQHF

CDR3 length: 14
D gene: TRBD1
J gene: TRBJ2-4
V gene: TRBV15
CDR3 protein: CATSPRDRGNIQYF

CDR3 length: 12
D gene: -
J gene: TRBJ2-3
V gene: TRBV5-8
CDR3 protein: CASRGSQQTQYF

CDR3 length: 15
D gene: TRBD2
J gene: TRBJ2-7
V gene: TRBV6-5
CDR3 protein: CASTKTSGGFNEQYF